This T cell receptor (beta chain) was captured by sequencing in a study of blood T cell repertoires in COVID-19. Study-wide context: COVID-19 samples from acute and convalescent phases originated in the United States, Italy and Spain.

Seattle patients were enrolled during active infection and followed longitudinally. Original methodology: It was from reference gene primer amplification that nucleated cell counts were estimated. The repertoire was sequenced with immunoSEQ multiplex PCR; TCRdb's copy has only in-frame clones and lacks some. The V and J calls and the clone size are those of that table, but D and trimming were determined from the DNA. The table has under 400,000 clones, 85% to 90% seen once. The receptor's source is a woman aged 30 to 39 with COVID-19, enrolled during active disease. The sequencing sample was made of peripheral blood.

The CDR3 region is CASSFAGQLYEQYF. DNA of the CDR3: TGTGCCAGCAGCTTCGCGGGACAGCTCTACGAGCAGTACTTC. The chain carries TRBV7-2 and TRBJ2-7, with D possibly matching TRBD1 (7 bases). Germline values: CDR1 SGHTA, CDR2 FQGNSA. V lost 3 bases to trimming and J lost 3 bases, with 12 bases between them. The CDR3 spans 14 residues.